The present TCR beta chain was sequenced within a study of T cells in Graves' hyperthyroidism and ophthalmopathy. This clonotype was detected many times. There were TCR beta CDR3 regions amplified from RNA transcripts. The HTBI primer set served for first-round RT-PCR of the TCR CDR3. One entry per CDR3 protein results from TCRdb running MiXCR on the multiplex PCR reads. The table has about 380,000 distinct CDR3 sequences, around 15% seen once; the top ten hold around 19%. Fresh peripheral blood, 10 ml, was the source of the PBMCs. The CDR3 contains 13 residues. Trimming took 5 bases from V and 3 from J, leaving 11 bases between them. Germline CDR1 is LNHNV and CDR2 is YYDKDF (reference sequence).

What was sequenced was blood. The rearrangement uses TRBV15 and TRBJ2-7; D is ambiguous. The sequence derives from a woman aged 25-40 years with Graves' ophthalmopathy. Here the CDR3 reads CATSRGSFYEQYF. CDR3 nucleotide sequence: TGTGCCACCAGCCGTGGAAGCTTCTACGAGCAGTACTTC.